The present entry profiles one T cell receptor (beta chain) with its context. Original handling: Scientists estimated how many nucleated cells there were by amplifying reference gene primers. Generated by immunoSEQ multiplex PCR, the TCRdb table keeps only in-frame clones and is missing some. V, J and clone size are those of that table, while D and trimming were read from the DNA. The data hold approximately 60,000 clones, with roughly 80% observed a single time. The data were taken from a study of blood T cell repertoires in COVID-19. Study details: The United States, Italy and Spain supplied acute and convalescent COVID-19 samples. The cDNA or gDNA used as material had been derived from T cells, B-cell-depleted T cells, or PBMCs.

The specimen was peripheral blood. The clonotype originates from a woman older than 75 with active or convalescent COVID-19.

The CDR3 DNA is TGTGCCAGCAGCTCGCGGGTTGGGGTAGAAAACACCATATATTTT. This gives the protein CASSSRVGVENTIYF. The rearrangement joins TRBV7-9 to TRBJ1-3, with no clear D. The germline gives CDR1 SEHNR, CDR2 FQNEAQ (reference sequence). Deletions cut 4 bases from V and 6 bases from J, with 16 bases between. There are 15 residues in the CDR3.